These 2 T cell receptor beta chains came from one sample sequenced in a study of cytomegalovirus exposure and HLA in healthy donors. The study ran its PCR with 60 Vbeta and 13 Jbeta primers. Assay: immunoSEQ multiplex PCR; the TCRdb copy retains only in-frame clones and omits some. This table has tens of thousands of clones, 65% to 85% appearing once. Sequenced sample: PBMCs. Source of these receptors: a man aged 50-59 years in good health and CMV-seronegative.

This clone was recorded only once. This chain uses TRBV19 with TRBJ1-1; D gene unclear. The CDR3 has 14 residues. V gave up 1 base and J gave up 4 bases, with 10 bases separating them. The germline V gene has CDR1 LNHDA and CDR2 SQIVND (reference sequence). The chain's CDR3 is CASSIGEGFTEAFF. CDR3 bases: TGTGCCAGTAGTATAGGGGAGGGATTCACTGAAGCTTTCTTT.

This chain uses TRBV7-9 with TRBJ2-1; 11 positions match TRBD2. This CDR3 has 15 amino acids. Trimming cost V 6 bases and J 7 bases; bases outside gene matches: 8. Germline CDR1 is SEHNR and CDR2 is FQNEAQ (reference sequence). The CDR3 nucleotides are TGTGCCAGCAGACCAACTAGCGGGAGAAATAATGAGCAGTTCTTC. Translation gives CASRPTSGRNNEQFF.